This T cell receptor beta chain originates from a study of T-cell reconstitution after alpha-beta-depleted transplantation in children. As to this clonotype: Its target is unknown.

General study results and limits: One year after transplant, T-cell counts and diversity came mostly from newly produced T cells. Several hundred expanded graft clones reportedly were the source of alpha-beta T cells about two months after transplant.

Molecular barcoding with unique molecular identifiers was used for the TCRbeta library. MiXCR, run by TCRdb on the PCR reads, gives a single entry per CDR3 protein. The table includes about 300,000 distinct CDR3 sequences, around 7.1% detected once. Trimming removed 2 bases from V and 4 bases from J, with 8 bases in between. The CDR3 runs to 13 residues. Germline V gene lookup returns CDR1 GTSNPN and CDR2 SVGIG (reference sequence). The sample here was peripheral blood, taken 360 days after TCRalphabeta/CD19-depleted stem cell transplant. This TCR came from a female patient between 2 and 15 years old who had a stem cell transplant for Fanconi anemia, so the T cells may come from the graft donor. The J gene is TRBJ2-2, the V gene TRBV30; D is possibly TRBD2 (5 bases). The CDR3 DNA sequence: TGTGCCTGGAGTCCTAGCTTCACCGGGGAGCTGTTTTTT. Its protein product is CAWSPSFTGELFF.